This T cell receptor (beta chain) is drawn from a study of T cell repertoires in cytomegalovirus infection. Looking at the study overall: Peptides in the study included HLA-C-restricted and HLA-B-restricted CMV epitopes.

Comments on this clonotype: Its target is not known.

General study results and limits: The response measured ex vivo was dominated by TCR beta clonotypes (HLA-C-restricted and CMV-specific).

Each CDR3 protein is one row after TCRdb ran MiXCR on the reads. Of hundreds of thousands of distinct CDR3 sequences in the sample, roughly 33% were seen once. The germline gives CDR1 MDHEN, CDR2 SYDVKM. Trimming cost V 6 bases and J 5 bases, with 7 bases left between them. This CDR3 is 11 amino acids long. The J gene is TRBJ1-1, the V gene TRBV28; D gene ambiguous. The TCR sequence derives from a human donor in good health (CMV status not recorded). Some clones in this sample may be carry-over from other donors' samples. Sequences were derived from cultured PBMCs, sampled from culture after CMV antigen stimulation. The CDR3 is CASSSMTEAFF. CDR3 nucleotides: TGTGCCAGCAGCTCCATGACTGAAGCTTTCTTT.